This T cell receptor (beta chain) came from a study of blood T cell repertoires in COVID-19. Study-level background: The study drew acute and convalescent COVID-19 samples from the United States, Italy and Spain. In each case, the material was cDNA or gDNA derived from T cells, B-cell-depleted T cells, or PBMCs.

Germline V gives CDR1 SGHDT, CDR2 YYEEEE. Deletions cut 1 base from V and 10 bases from J, with 12 bases between. The CDR3 has 13 residues. Study processing details: Cell counts per sample came from amplifying reference gene primers. Repertoires were generated with immunoSEQ multiplex PCR, while TCRdb's copy carries only in-frame clones and drops some. That table is the source of V, J and clone size, and D and trimming were worked out from the DNA. The profile shows roughly 190,000 clones, approximately 82% of them singletons. The sequenced sample was peripheral blood. The chain recombines TRBV5-6 with TRBJ2-1; weak D call: TRBD2 (6 bases). The TCR comes from a man aged 50 or older with active or convalescent COVID-19. As DNA, the CDR3 is TGTGCCAGCAGCTTGCGCGGACTAAGGGAGCAGTTCTTC. It yields the protein CASSLRGLREQFF.